Listed below are T cell receptor beta chains from one sample, sequenced in a study of T-cell reconstitution after alpha-beta-depleted transplantation in children. Via MiXCR, TCRdb re-called the PCR reads, giving one row per CDR3 protein. The sample shows over 150,000 distinct CDR3 sequences, 5.5% to 7% of them seen only once. The source was PBMCs, collected before TCRalphabeta/CD19-depleted stem cell transplant. The source is a girl younger than two with combined immunodeficiency, due to receive a stem cell transplant. The CDR3 runs from the conserved cysteine through the conserved F or W. The D gene is left open where the match is weak. The size field is filled for only some rows; it gives once, few, many or a size class.

V	D	length	size	J	DNA	CDR3
TRBV12-3/TRBV12-4	NA	13	many	TRBJ2-7	TGTGCCAGCAGCCACGGCTACTCCTACGAGCAGTACTTC	CASSHGYSYEQYF
TRBV7-6	TRBD2	16	many	TRBJ2-7	TGTGCCAGCAGCACTCAAGCGGGAGCCAGCTCCTACGAGCAGTACTTC	CASSTQAGASSYEQYF
TRBV7-3	TRBD1	14	many	TRBJ1-2	TGTGCCAGCAGCAATGGACAGGCGATTCATGGCTACACCTTC	CASSNGQAIHGYTF
TRBV20-1	TRBD1	15	few	TRBJ1-1	TGCAGTGCTACGGACAGGCCAACCTTGAACACTGAAGCTTTCTTT	CSATDRPTLNTEAFF
TRBV5-1	NA	15	many	TRBJ2-3	TGCGCCAGCAGCTTGGGACTCCCGGGCCCAGATACGCAGTATTTT	CASSLGLPGPDTQYF
TRBV12-5	TRBD2	17	many	TRBJ2-1	TGTGCTAGTGTCTTTTTCCCTAGCGGGGTCTCCTACAATGAGCAGTTCTTC	CASVFFPSGVSYNEQFF
TRBV2	NA	15	few	TRBJ2-4	TGTGCCAGTTTAGGAAGGGCAGGGGCCAAAAACATTCAGTACTTC	CASLGRAGAKNIQYF
TRBV15	NA	14	many	TRBJ2-7	TGTGCCACCAGCACTCCCACCGGGATCTACGAGCAGTACTTC	CATSTPTGIYEQYF
TRBV7-6	TRBD2	14	many	TRBJ2-1	TGTGCCAGCAGCCCGAGGACTAGTGGCAATGAGCAGTTCTTC	CASSPRTSGNEQFF
TRBV2	TRBD2	14	many	TRBJ2-1	TGTGCCAGCAGGCTAGCGGGAGGGGTAAATGAGCAGTTCTTC	CASRLAGGVNEQFF
TRBV2	NA	14	many	TRBJ1-1	TGTGCCAGCAGTGTACAGGGACCGAACACTGAAGCTTTCTTT	CASSVQGPNTEAFF
TRBV6-5	NA	14	many	TRBJ1-1	TGTGCCAGCAGTTACTCTCTGGGGTACGCTGAAGCTTTCTTT	CASSYSLGYAEAFF
TRBV11-3	TRBD1	15	many	TRBJ1-2	TGTGCCAGCAGCTTAGATGGAGGACAGGGGTATGGCTACACCTTC	CASSLDGGQGYGYTF
TRBV12-3/TRBV12-4	NA	14	many	TRBJ2-5	TGTGCCAGCAGTTTTTTTGTGGGTCAAGAGACCCAGTACTTC	CASSFFVGQETQYF
TRBV4-1	NA	13	many	TRBJ2-3	TGCGCCAGCAGCCAAGAAAGGACAGATACGCAGTATTTT	CASSQERTDTQYF
TRBV3-1	NA	14	many	TRBJ2-7	TGTGCCAGCAGCCAACTTATAGTAGGGTACGAGCAGTACTTC	CASSQLIVGYEQYF
TRBV20-1	NA	13	NA	TRBJ1-5	TGCAGTGCTAGAGATCCCGGCAATCAGCCCCAGCATTTT	CSARDPGNQPQHF
TRBV7-9	NA	16	many	TRBJ2-7	TGTGCCAGCAGCTTAACGACCGCCCACAAACCTGTCGGGCAGTACTTC	CASSLTTAHKPVGQYF
TRBV4-1	NA	13	few	TRBJ2-7	TGCGCCAGCGGACGGGACCGTGAGTACGAGCAGTACTTC	CASGRDREYEQYF
TRBV5-1	NA	12	many	TRBJ1-2	TGCGCCAGCAGCCGCGGTCAATATGGCTACACCTTC	CASSRGQYGYTF
TRBV20-1	TRBD2	15	many	TRBJ2-5	TGCAGTGCTAGAGGACGGACTAGCGGGGAAGAGACCCAGTACTTC	CSARGRTSGEETQYF
TRBV24-1	NA	16	many	TRBJ2-3	TGTGCCACCAGTGATTTAACCACCTCGGGCACAGATACGCAGTATTTT	CATSDLTTSGTDTQYF
TRBV7-6	NA	17	few	TRBJ2-2	TGTGCCAGCAGCCCGTCTTGGAGCCTCGCGAACACCGGGGAGCTGTTTTTT	CASSPSWSLANTGELFF
TRBV10-2	NA	15	few	TRBJ2-5	TGCGCCAGCAGTGAAAGACTAGGGGTACAAGAGACCCAGTACTTC	CASSERLGVQETQYF
TRBV6-2/TRBV6-3	TRBD2	17	many	TRBJ2-7	TGTGCCAGCAGTCAACCTCGGACTAGCGGGGACTTCTACGAGCAGTACTTC	CASSQPRTSGDFYEQYF
TRBV7-6	NA	12	many	TRBJ2-3	TGTGCCAGCAGCAATGACTGGAATACGCAGTATTTT	CASSNDWNTQYF
TRBV10-3	NA	17	many	TRBJ2-7	TGTGCCATCAGTGACATAACGGGGCAAAGGGGGTCCTACGAGCAGTACTTC	CAISDITGQRGSYEQYF
TRBV5-1	NA	11	many	TRBJ2-7	TGCGCCAGCAGCATCACAGGGGAGCAGTACTTC	CASSITGEQYF
TRBV19	NA	13	few	TRBJ2-6	TGTGCTTCGGGGGGCCCTGGGGCCAACGTCCTGACTTTC	CASGGPGANVLTF
TRBV27	TRBD1	15	many	TRBJ2-7	TGTGCCAGCAGCTTGACCGGGACAGGGACCTACGAGCAGTACTTC	CASSLTGTGTYEQYF
TRBV5-1	NA	17	NA	TRBJ1-2	TGCGCCAGCAGCCTCGATACCCCGGGACACAATAACTATGGCTACACCTTC	CASSLDTPGHNNYGYTF
TRBV6-1	TRBD1	15	many	TRBJ2-5	TGTGCCAGCAGTGGTGGGACAGCATCCTGGGAGACCCAGTACTTC	CASSGGTASWETQYF
TRBV7-2	TRBD1	14	few	TRBJ2-2	TGTGCCAGCAGCCTTTTGGGGACAGCCGGGGAGCTGTTTTTT	CASSLLGTAGELFF
TRBV10-3	NA	15	many	TRBJ2-7	TGTGCCATCAGTGCCACAGGTCCTTTAAGGCACGAGCAGTACTTC	CAISATGPLRHEQYF
TRBV7-2	TRBD2	17	many	TRBJ2-7	TGTGCCAGCAGCTTAGTGGGAGCGGGGGGTTTATACGACGAGCAGTACTTC	CASSLVGAGGLYDEQYF
TRBV29-1	NA	14	many	TRBJ2-7	TGCAGCGCTCTCCCGGGACTCAACCCCTACGAGCAGTACTTC	CSALPGLNPYEQYF
TRBV12-3/TRBV12-4	NA	14	many	TRBJ2-2	TGTGCCAGCAGTCGCAGTGTGTCTCCCGGGGAGCTGTTTTTT	CASSRSVSPGELFF
TRBV4-1	NA	16	many	TRBJ2-3	TGCGCCAGCAGCCGGGCATTGTCGGCTAGCACAGATACGCAGTATTTT	CASSRALSASTDTQYF
TRBV3-1	NA	16	many	TRBJ2-7	TGTGCCAGCAGCCAAGAACCGGGACAAAGCTCCTACGAGCAGTACTTC	CASSQEPGQSSYEQYF
TRBV3-1	NA	15	many	TRBJ2-7	TGTGCCAGCAGCCTAGAAGTCTACGGGTACTACGAGCAGTACTTC	CASSLEVYGYYEQYF
TRBV28	TRBD2	16	many	TRBJ2-2	TGTGCCAGCAGTCCTTCTAGCGGGAGGGTCACCGGGGAGCTGTTTTTT	CASSPSSGRVTGELFF
TRBV9	NA	15	many	TRBJ2-7	TGTGCCAGCAGCGTAGGTGCGGATAGCTCCTACGAGCAGTACTTC	CASSVGADSSYEQYF
TRBV28	TRBD2	16	many	TRBJ2-7	TGTGCCAGCAGGTATACCGGGACTAGCGAGTCCTACGAGCAGTACTTC	CASRYTGTSESYEQYF
TRBV7-6	NA	14	many	TRBJ2-7	TGTGCCAGCAGCCCCGCTACCGGGGTCTACGAGCAGTACTTC	CASSPATGVYEQYF
TRBV5-6	NA	13	many	TRBJ2-6	TGTGCCAGCAGCTTCTTTGAAGCCAACGTCCTGACTTTC	CASSFFEANVLTF
TRBV20-1	TRBD2	15	many	TRBJ2-7	TGCAGTGCAAGCCATCCGACTAGCGGGAGTTATGGGCAGTACTTC	CSASHPTSGSYGQYF
TRBV18	TRBD1	14	NA	TRBJ1-2	TGTGCCAGCTCACCACGGCAGGGGGTGCATGGCTACACCTTC	CASSPRQGVHGYTF
TRBV12-3/TRBV12-4	NA	12	many	TRBJ2-7	TGTGCCAGCAGTGTAAATACCTACGAGCAGTACTTC	CASSVNTYEQYF
TRBV20-1	NA	13	few	TRBJ2-2	TGCAGTGCTAACGCCCCGAACACCGGGGAGCTGTTTTTT	CSANAPNTGELFF
TRBV7-2	TRBD2	16	many	TRBJ2-3	TGTGCCAGCAGCTTATATATAGCGGGGATAACAGATACGCAGTATTTT	CASSLYIAGITDTQYF
TRBV5-4	TRBD2	13	few	TRBJ2-5	TGTGCCAGCAGCTTGTGGGAGGGAGAGACCCAGTACTTC	CASSLWEGETQYF